This entry describes one T cell receptor (beta chain). What it recognizes is unknown. This sample was included in a study of cytomegalovirus exposure and HLA in healthy donors. Study-wide points: Association of 16,951 TCR beta sequences with HLA alleles was found at 0.05 false discovery rate in a later analysis. Analysis was carried out at a later point, and it linked a missense DCLRE1C variant to TCR beta V- and J-gene trimming.

PCR employed 60 Vbeta and 13 Jbeta primers. Libraries were prepared by immunoSEQ multiplex PCR; TCRdb keeps only in-frame clonotypes and omits some of them. The table shows about 120,000 clones, with around 81% occurring only once. Though nominally healthy at sampling, donors likely had unrecorded immune exposures. The sequenced sample consisted of PBMCs. This clonotype originated in a woman aged 40-49 years in good health and CMV-seronegative.

The CDR3 sequence: CASSQAGLAGGRNNEQFF. CDR3 DNA sequence: TGTGCCAGCAGCCAAGCGGGACTAGCGGGAGGCCGAAACAATGAGCAGTTCTTC. V gene TRBV4-2 combines with J gene TRBJ2-1, with 15 bases aligning to TRBD2. CDR3 length: 18 amino acids. CDR1 LGHNA and CDR2 YNFKEQ come from the germline V gene. The junction had 6 bases not matched to a gene; V was cut back by 1 base and J by 5 bases.